Described below is a single T cell receptor (beta chain) sequence and its context. This specimen belongs to a study of blood T cell repertoires in COVID-19. Study as a whole: Donors in the United States, Italy and Spain gave samples during acute or convalescent COVID-19.

Germline V gene lookup returns CDR1 SNHLY and CDR2 FYNNEI. The CDR3 has 14 residues. J lost 3 bases, V lost 8 bases, and 5 bases had no gene match. The assay was immunoSEQ multiplex PCR, and TCRdb's table has in-frame clones only and misses some. The sample shows 87,000 or so clones, 80% to 90% of them seen only once. V usage is TRBV2 and J usage is TRBJ2-2, with 8 positions matching TRBD1. This TCR came from a woman aged 80 or older with acute or convalescent COVID-19. The sample comprised peripheral blood. The CDR3 sequence: CASSGTGDTGELFF. As DNA, the CDR3 is TGTGCCAGCTCCGGGACAGGAGACACCGGGGAGCTGTTTTTT.